This T cell receptor (beta chain) was profiled in a study of blood T cell repertoires in COVID-19. This clone came up once. Clones were sequenced by immunoSEQ multiplex PCR, and TCRdb holds only the in-frame ones, with some missing. This repertoire shows about 350,000 clones, about 90% found once; its top ten account for about 0.94%. The V and J ends lost 4 bases and 2 bases respectively, with 9 bases between them. Germline-derived CDR1 and CDR2 are MDHEN and SYDVKM. This CDR3 region has 13 residues. V and J are TRBV28 and TRBJ2-7; a weak D match, TRBD2 (6 bases). What was sequenced was PBMCs or T cells enriched from blood (not recorded which). The clonotype comes from a woman aged 25 to 39 who had been exposed to COVID-19. The CDR3, as DNA: TGTGCCAGCAGTTCGCGCGGGACCTACGAGCAGTACTTC. Translation gives CASSSRGTYEQYF.